Below, one T cell receptor beta chain is given with its context. Its antigen is still unknown. This record comes from a study of CD8 T cells in ankylosing spondylitis. Trimming left V 6 bases short and J 2 bases short, with 10 bases between. There are 14 residues in the CDR3. Looked up from germline, CDR1 is MNHNS and CDR2 is SASEGT. TCRdb re-called the 5' RACE reads with MiXCR, one entry per CDR3 protein. The table records a few hundred thousand distinct CDR3 sequences, approximately 24% of them present only once. Study-wide points: Significantly higher representation of disease-linked clones was reported for matched ankylosing spondylitis synovial fluid.

The clonotype originates from a male donor with ankylosing spondylitis or in good health (not recorded which). Sequences were obtained from blood, either unsorted or a sorted T cell fraction (not recorded which). The V call is TRBV6-1, the J call TRBJ2-2, with D possibly matching TRBD1 (6 bases). The CDR3: CASRGTYNTGELFF. The CDR3 DNA reads as TGTGCCAGCAGGGGGACATACAACACCGGGGAGCTGTTTTTT.